This entry concerns a single T cell receptor beta chain. This clonotype was observed a handful of times. This clone's antigen is unknown. Base quality data are lacking; no much larger clone is found one base away. Preparation of the library involved RT-PCR. TCRdb records Illumina HiSeq 2500 as the sequencer. TCRdb ran its own pipeline on the public reads, namely fastp trimming at Q25 and MiXCR clone calling, and kept in-frame beta chains. Rows merge per CDR3 protein into single entries with the most common DNA and genes. Across this sample there are about 700,000 distinct CDR3 sequences, with more than 11% seen only once. The ten largest clones add up to around 7% of the sample. The record originates from a study of response to subunit inactivated influenza vaccine listed by TCRdb under 2018. About the study as a whole: Deep quantitative profiling of the T cell receptor repertoire was used in the study to follow responses to a trivalent subunit inactivated influenza vaccine. General conclusions and limits of the study: It was suggested by the authors that each seasonal influenza vaccination may recruit only a limited number of new T cells.

V trim: 4 bases; J trim: 6 bases; unmatched bases: 4. There are 14 amino acids in the CDR3, from cysteine to phenylalanine inclusive. The retained sequence is limited to the CDR3, 42 bases, with the frame set at the first base. CDR1 and CDR2 were assigned from the germline V gene as KGHSH and LQKENI. The TCR comes from a man aged 45-60 years who received an inactivated influenza vaccine. Donor details come from another sample of the same person, matched by shared clones. The source was PBMCs from blood, collected roughly 15 days before vaccination. This sequence uses TRBV18 and TRBJ2-1, with 9 bases in between that match TRBD2. The encoded CDR3 is CASSLAGVSNEQFF. The DNA sequence is TGTGCCAGCTCACTAGCGGGAGTCTCCAATGAGCAGTTCTTC.